The T cell receptor beta chain described here comes from a study of shared clonotypes between healthy human individuals. Study-wide results and limits: Naive subsets generally had larger estimated richness than memory subsets. A reduction in generation probabilities was seen for non-shared clonotypes relative to those shared by all four donors. It was expected that sequencing depth would affect clonotype sharing among donors.

This clone was seen only once. Its antigen remains unidentified. V trimming: 5 bases; J trimming: 3 bases; junction bases outside the gene matches: 12. Germline-derived CDR1 and CDR2 are PRHDT and FYEKMQ (reference sequence). The CDR3 has 16 amino acids. Repertoires were generated with immunoSEQ multiplex PCR, while TCRdb's copy carries only in-frame clones and drops some. The sample gives approximately 250,000 clones, 60% to 80% of which show up once; over 8.5% is in the top ten. The clonotype was recovered from a man aged 25 to 40 in good health. Sequences were obtained from memory CD4+ T cells sorted from blood. Subset denoted: CD45RA-negative fraction. The V and J genes are TRBV13 and TRBJ1-1; 7 bases map to TRBD1. CDR3 in DNA: TGTGCCAGCAGCCCCAACGCAGGGGGAACGGACACTGAAGCTTTCTTT. Translating gives CASSPNAGGTDTEAFF.